This entry describes one T cell receptor (beta chain). The antigen is unknown. The data were obtained in a study of monozygotic twins with inflammatory bowel disease. Points from the study as a whole: The existence of one strong signal or clonotype linked to IBD lacked support.

Incorporation of UMIs carrying a 6-nucleotide sample barcode was performed by template switching. No DNA is given; TCRdb re-called the 5' RACE reads and lists each CDR3 protein once. Its listing shows 300,000 to 450,000 distinct CDR3 sequences. Donors each gave around 2.3 ml of blood. This CDR3 is 15 amino acids long. Germline CDR1 and CDR2: MNHNS and SASEGT. The V call is TRBV6-1, the J call TRBJ2-7. The TCR was taken from a human donor with ulcerative colitis or Crohn's disease, or a healthy co-twin of an affected twin (not recorded which). The sample taken for sequencing was blood. This CDR3 reads CASSDIGQIAYEQYF.